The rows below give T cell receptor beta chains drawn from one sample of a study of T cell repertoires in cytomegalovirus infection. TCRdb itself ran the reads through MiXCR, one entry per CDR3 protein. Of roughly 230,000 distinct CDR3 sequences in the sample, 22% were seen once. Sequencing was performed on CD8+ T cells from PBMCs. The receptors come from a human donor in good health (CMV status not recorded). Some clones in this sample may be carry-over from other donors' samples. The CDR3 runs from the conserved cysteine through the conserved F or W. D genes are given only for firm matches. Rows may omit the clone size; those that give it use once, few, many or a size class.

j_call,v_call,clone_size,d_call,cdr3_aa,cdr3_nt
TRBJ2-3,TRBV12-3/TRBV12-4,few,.,CASSLSLTDTQYF,TGTGCCAGCAGTTTGAGCTTAACAGATACGCAGTATTTT
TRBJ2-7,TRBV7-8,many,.,CASSLGGNSYEQYF,TGTGCCAGCAGCTTAGGGGGCAACTCCTACGAGCAGTACTTC
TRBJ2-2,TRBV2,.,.,CASSDMQGTGELFF,TGTGCCAGCAGTGATATGCAGGGGACTGGGGAGCTGTTTTTT
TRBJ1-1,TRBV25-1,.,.,CASSDLVSEAFF,TGTGCCAGCAGTGATCTTGTTTCCGAAGCTTTCTTT
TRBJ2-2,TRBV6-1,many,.,CASTGAGELFF,TGTGCCAGCACTGGGGCCGGGGAGCTGTTTTTT
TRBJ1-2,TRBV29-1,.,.,CSVAETGGYTF,TGCAGCGTTGCAGAAACGGGTGGCTACACCTTC
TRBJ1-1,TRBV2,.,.,CASSEAEFGGTTEAFF,TGTGCCAGCAGTGAAGCGGAGTTCGGGGGTACCACTGAAGCTTTCTTT
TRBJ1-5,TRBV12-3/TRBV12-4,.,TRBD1,CASSLVGRDRGSQPQHF,TGTGCCAGCAGTTTAGTCGGTCGGGACAGGGGAAGTCAGCCCCAGCATTTT
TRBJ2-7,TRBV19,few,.,CASSQDGSYEQYF,TGTGCCAGTAGTCAGGACGGTTCCTACGAGCAGTACTTC
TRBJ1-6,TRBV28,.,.,CASSLRVFPPLHF,TGTGCCAGCAGTTTAAGAGTGTTTCCACCCCTCCACTTT
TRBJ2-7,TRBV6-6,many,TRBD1,CASSYSTGLKIPLTYEQYF,TGTGCCAGCAGTTACTCGACAGGGCTTAAAATTCCCCTTACCTACGAGCAGTACTTC
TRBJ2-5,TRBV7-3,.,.,CASSLSAGKTQYF,TGTGCCAGCAGCTTATCAGCCGGCAAGACCCAGTACTTC
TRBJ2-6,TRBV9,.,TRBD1,CASSASTRGRGTGANVLTF,TGTGCCAGCAGCGCCTCGACCAGGGGGCGCGGAACTGGGGCCAACGTCCTGACTTTC
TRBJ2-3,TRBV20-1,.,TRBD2,CSATSGGSSTDTQYF,TGCAGTGCTACTAGCGGGGGGTCTAGCACAGATACGCAGTATTTT
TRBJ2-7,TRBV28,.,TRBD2,CASRARGGVYEQYF,TGTGCCTCCCGAGCCCGCGGGGGGGTATACGAGCAGTACTTC
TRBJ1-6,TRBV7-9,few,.,CASSLIGGVDSPLHF,TGTGCCAGCAGCTTAATTGGTGGGGTCGATTCACCCCTCCACTTT
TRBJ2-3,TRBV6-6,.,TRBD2,CASRLGLAGGCGYF,TGTGCCAGCAGACTTGGACTAGCGGGGGGGTGTGGGTATTTT
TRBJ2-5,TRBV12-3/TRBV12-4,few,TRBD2,CASSFSGGGALETQYF,TGTGCCAGCAGTTTCTCCGGCGGGGGGGCCCTCGAGACCCAGTACTTC
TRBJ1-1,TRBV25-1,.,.,CASSDSLDATKNTEAFF,TGTGCCAGCAGTGACTCTTTGGACGCAACTAAGAACACTGAAGCTTTCTTT
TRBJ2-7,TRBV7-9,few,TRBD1,CASSSPTGGSTYEQYF,TGTGCCAGCAGCTCTCCGACAGGGGGCTCCACCTACGAGCAGTACTTC
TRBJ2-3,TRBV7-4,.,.,CASSRLQGGVSDTQYF,TGTGCCAGCAGCCGACTACAGGGGGGGGTGTCAGATACGCAGTATTTT
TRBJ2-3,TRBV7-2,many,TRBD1,CASSLEDRVGDTQYF,TGTGCCAGCAGCTTAGAGGACAGGGTTGGCGATACGCAGTATTTT
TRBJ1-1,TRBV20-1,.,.,CSARPRGRHTEAFF,TGCAGTGCTAGACCCAGAGGACGGCACACTGAAGCTTTCTTT
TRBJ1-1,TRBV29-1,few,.,CSGQGPEAFF,TGCAGCGGGCAGGGGCCGGAAGCTTTCTTT
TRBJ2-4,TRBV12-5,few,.,CASGLGAGAKNIQYF,TGTGCTAGTGGTTTAGGGGCGGGCGCCAAAAACATTCAGTACTTC
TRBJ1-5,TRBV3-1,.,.,CASSLGLQDQPQHF,TGTGCCAGCAGCCTAGGACTGCAGGACCAGCCCCAGCATTTT
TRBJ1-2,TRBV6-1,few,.,CASSEVWAAPSAYGYTF,TGTGCCAGCAGTGAAGTTTGGGCAGCCCCAAGCGCCTATGGCTACACCTTC
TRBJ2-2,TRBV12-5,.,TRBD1,CASGPTGWELFF,TGTGCTAGTGGCCCGACAGGGTGGGAGCTGTTTTTT
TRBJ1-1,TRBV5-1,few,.,CASSLDVRNTEAFF,TGCGCCAGCAGCTTGGATGTTCGGAACACTGAAGCTTTCTTT
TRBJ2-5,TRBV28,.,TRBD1,CASEGTGGVEQTQYF,TGTGCCAGCGAGGGGACAGGGGGCGTTGAACAGACCCAGTACTTC
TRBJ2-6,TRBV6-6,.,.,CASSLTGSAGANVLTF,TGTGCCAGCAGTCTTACCGGGTCGGCTGGGGCCAACGTCCTGACTTTC
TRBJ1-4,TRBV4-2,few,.,CASSQGGNEKLFF,TGTGCCAGCAGCCAAGGGGGGAATGAAAAACTGTTTTTT
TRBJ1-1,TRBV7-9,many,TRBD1,CASSPSQGAGTEAFF,TGTGCCAGCAGCCCCTCGCAGGGGGCGGGCACTGAAGCTTTCTTT
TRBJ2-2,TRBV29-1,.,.,CSVFLAVNTGELFF,TGCAGCGTCTTCCTAGCTGTGAACACCGGGGAGCTGTTTTTT
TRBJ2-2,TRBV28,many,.,CASSFRGANTGELFF,TGTGCCAGCAGTTTTAGGGGCGCGAACACCGGGGAGCTGTTTTTT
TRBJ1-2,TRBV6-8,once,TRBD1,CASSQDVGQGSRANYGYTF,TGTGCCAGCAGCCAGGACGTTGGACAGGGATCGAGGGCGAACTATGGCTACACCTTC
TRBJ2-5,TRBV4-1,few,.,CASSPTGAQETQYF,TGCGCCAGCAGCCCTACCGGGGCCCAAGAGACCCAGTACTTC
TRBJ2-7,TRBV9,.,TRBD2,CVSSASGGLSYEQYF,TGTGTCAGCAGCGCAAGCGGGGGACTCTCCTACGAGCAGTACTTC
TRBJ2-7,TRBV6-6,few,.,CASSPSLAAYEQYF,TGTGCCAGCAGCCCCAGCTTGGCGGCATACGAGCAGTACTTC
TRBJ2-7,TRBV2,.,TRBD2,CASSEGAGGHSYEQYF,TGTGCCAGCAGTGAAGGAGCGGGGGGCCACTCCTACGAGCAGTACTTC
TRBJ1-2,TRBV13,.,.,CASSSVGGYGYTF,TGTGCCAGCAGCTCGGTTGGGGGCTATGGCTACACCTTC
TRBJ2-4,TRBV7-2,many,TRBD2,CASSPSLAGGIKNIQYF,TGTGCCAGCAGCCCCAGTCTAGCGGGGGGGATCAAAAACATTCAGTACTTC
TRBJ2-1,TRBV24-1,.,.,CATAGHPGDEQFF,TGTGCCACCGCGGGACACCCGGGGGATGAGCAGTTCTTC
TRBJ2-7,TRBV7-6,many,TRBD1,CASSPGTGLSYEQYF,TGTGCCAGCAGCCCCGGGACAGGGCTCTCCTACGAGCAGTACTTC
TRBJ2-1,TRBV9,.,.,CASGPPSRAPVNEQFF,TGTGCCAGCGGGCCCCCCTCGAGGGCCCCCGTGAATGAGCAGTTCTTC
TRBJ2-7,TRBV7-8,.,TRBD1,CASRRDRAGNYEQYF,TGTGCCAGCAGACGAGACAGGGCCGGAAACTACGAGCAGTACTTC
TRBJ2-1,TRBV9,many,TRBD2,CASSVGGGSYNEQFF,TGTGCCAGCAGCGTAGGCGGGGGGTCATACAATGAGCAGTTCTTC
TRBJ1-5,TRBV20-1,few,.,CSASSGWQDPAYSNQPQHF,TGCAGTGCTAGTTCGGGCTGGCAGGACCCGGCTTATAGCAATCAGCCCCAGCATTTT
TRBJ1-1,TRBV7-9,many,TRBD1,CASSLGQGINTEAFF,TGTGCCAGCAGCTTAGGACAGGGAATAAACACTGAAGCTTTCTTT
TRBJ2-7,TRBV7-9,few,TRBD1,CASSLEGAEEQYF,TGTGCCAGCAGCTTAGAGGGGGCGGAGGAGCAGTACTTC
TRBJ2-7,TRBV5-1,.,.,CASSPGRGAVYEQYF,TGCGCCAGCAGCCCGGGACGGGGGGCGGTCTACGAGCAGTACTTC
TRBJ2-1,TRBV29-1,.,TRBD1,CSVEDPGGQGHGDEQFF,TGCAGCGTTGAAGATCCCGGTGGACAGGGCCATGGGGATGAGCAGTTCTTC